These 4 T cell receptor beta chains came from one sample sequenced in a study of blood T cell repertoires in COVID-19 (TCRdb year 2020). The library relied on the immunoSEQ multiplex PCR assay. TCRdb took over this immuneACCESS table, retaining in-frame rearrangements with V and J assigned. Such tables are incomplete; in checked studies, under half of the missing clones stem from an unresolved V gene, and the remainder is unexplained. For this sample there are approximately 76,000 clones; about 80% appear just once. The ten top clones hold more than 5% of the sample. Sequencing used peripheral blood. All receptors come from an older woman with acute or convalescent COVID-19.

The rearrangement joins TRBV29-1 to TRBJ1-1; D is ambiguous. The V end lost 3 bases, the J end lost 4 bases, and 15 bases lay between the germline ends. CDR3 length equals 14 residues. Germline assignment: CDR1 SQVTM and CDR2 ANQGSEA. The CDR3 DNA reads as TGCAGCGTTGATAGTCGGGAAAAGGGCACTGAAGCTTTCTTT. Translating it yields CSVDSREKGTEAFF.

This rearrangement joins TRBV19 to TRBJ1-1; D gene uncertain. Germline V gene sequence: CDR1 LNHDA, CDR2 SQIVND (reference sequence). V lost 3 bases and J lost 10, with 9 bases in between. The CDR3 consists of 11 residues. The CDR3 DNA reads TGTGCCAGTAGTATCGGGATTGGAGCTTTCTTT. It is translated as CASSIGIGAFF.

This sequence joins TRBV29-1 and TRBJ1-1; D may be TRBD1 (5 bases). Looked up from germline, CDR1 is SQVTM and CDR2 is ANQGSEA. Trimming removed 7 bases at V and 0 bases at J, with 9 bases between. The CDR3 runs to 12 residues. The CDR3 is CSAGHLNTEAFF. The CDR3 region has the DNA TGCAGCGCCGGACACTTGAACACTGAAGCTTTCTTT.

There are a few counts of this clone. The chain recombines TRBV7-3 with TRBJ2-3, with D maybe TRBD2 (6 bases). V lost 0 bases, J lost 5 bases, and 12 bases lay in between. This CDR3 is 15 amino acids long. Germline CDR1 is SGHTA and CDR2 is FQGTGA. The CDR3 region is CASSLTGTAVDTQYF. As DNA, the CDR3 is TGTGCCAGCAGCTTAACAGGGACTGCAGTAGATACGCAGTATTTT.